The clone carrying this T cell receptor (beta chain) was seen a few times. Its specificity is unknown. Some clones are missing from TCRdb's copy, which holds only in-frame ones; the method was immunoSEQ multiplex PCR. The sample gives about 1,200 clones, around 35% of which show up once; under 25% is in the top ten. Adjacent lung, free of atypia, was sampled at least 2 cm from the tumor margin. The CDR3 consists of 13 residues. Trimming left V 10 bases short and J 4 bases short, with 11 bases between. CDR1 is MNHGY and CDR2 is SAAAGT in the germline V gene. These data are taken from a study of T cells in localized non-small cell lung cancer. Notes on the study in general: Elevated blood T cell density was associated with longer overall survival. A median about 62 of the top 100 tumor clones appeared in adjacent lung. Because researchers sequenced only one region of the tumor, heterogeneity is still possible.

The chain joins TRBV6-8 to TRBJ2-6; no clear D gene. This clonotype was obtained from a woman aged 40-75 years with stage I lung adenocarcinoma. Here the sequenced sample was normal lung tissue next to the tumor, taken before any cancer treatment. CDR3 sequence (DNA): TGTGCCACCCAGTCCCTGGGGGCCAACGTCCTGACTTTC. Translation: CATQSLGANVLTF.